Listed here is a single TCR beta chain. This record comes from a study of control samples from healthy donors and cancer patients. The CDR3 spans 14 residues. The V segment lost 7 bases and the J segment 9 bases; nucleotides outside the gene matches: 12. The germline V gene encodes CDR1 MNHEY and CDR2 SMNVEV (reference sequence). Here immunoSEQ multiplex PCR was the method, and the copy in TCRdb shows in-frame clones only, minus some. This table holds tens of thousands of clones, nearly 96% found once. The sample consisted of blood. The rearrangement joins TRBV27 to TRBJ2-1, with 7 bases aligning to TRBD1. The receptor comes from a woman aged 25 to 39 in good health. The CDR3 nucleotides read TGTGCCAGCACCAACCTAAACAGGGGTGGTGAGCAGTTCTTC. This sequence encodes CASTNLNRGGEQFF.